Listed below are T cell receptor beta chains from one sample, sequenced in a study of T cells after yellow fever vaccination. MiXCR, run by TCRdb on the 5' RACE reads, gives a single entry per CDR3 protein. The sample lists a few hundred thousand distinct CDR3 sequences, about 7.1% occurring once. Sequencing used CD4+ T cells sorted from PBMCs, obtained 15 days after the yellow fever booster vaccination. These receptors were taken from a man aged 30 to 39 who received the YFV17D yellow fever vaccine. The CDR3 runs from the conserved cysteine through the conserved F or W. The D gene is left open where the match is weak. The size field is filled for only some rows; it gives once, few, many or a size class.

D gene	J gene	V gene	clone size	CDR3 DNA	CDR3 protein
.	TRBJ1-1	TRBV5-6	few	TGTGCCAGCAGCGGGTGGCGGGGGTACACTGAAGCTTTCTTT	CASSGWRGYTEAFF
.	TRBJ2-6	TRBV3-1	many	TGTGCCAGCACCGGATCTGGGGCCAACGTCCTGACTTTC	CASTGSGANVLTF
TRBD2	TRBJ2-2	TRBV5-1	many	TGCGCCAGCAGCCTTAGCGGGAGGAAGGACACCGGGGAGCTGTTTTTT	CASSLSGRKDTGELFF
.	TRBJ2-7	TRBV10-3	few	TGTGCCATCAGTGAGTATTCCTACGAGCAGTACTTC	CAISEYSYEQYF
TRBD1	TRBJ1-2	TRBV3-1	.	TGTGCCAGCAGCCAGGGGACAGGGGGTGGCTATGGCTACACCTTC	CASSQGTGGGYGYTF
TRBD1	TRBJ2-2	TRBV5-6	few	TGTGCCAGCAGCCGGACAGGGTATACCGGGGAGCTGTTTTTT	CASSRTGYTGELFF
TRBD2	TRBJ2-7	TRBV11-2	.	TGTGCCAGCAGCTCCGGACTAGCGGGAAGCTACGAGCAGTACTTC	CASSSGLAGSYEQYF
.	TRBJ1-1	TRBV5-4	.	TGTGCCATCGGCCCAGGGACGGCGAACACTGAAGCTTTCTTT	CAIGPGTANTEAFF
TRBD2	TRBJ2-1	TRBV6-5	.	TGTGCCAGCAGTTTCCTAGCGGGAGGGAACAATGAGCAGTTCTTC	CASSFLAGGNNEQFF
.	TRBJ2-4	TRBV27	many	TGTGCCAGCAGTAGTATGGGCGGGACCCCAGGTAGAGCCAAAAACATTCAGTACTTC	CASSSMGGTPGRAKNIQYF
.	TRBJ2-1	TRBV5-1	many	TGCGCCAGCAGAGAGGGGATTGAGCAGTTCTTC	CASREGIEQFF
.	TRBJ2-1	TRBV5-1	many	TGCGCCAGCAGCTTGGACCCCCAGAGTCATGAGCAGTTCTTC	CASSLDPQSHEQFF
.	TRBJ1-1	TRBV15	few	TGTGCCACCAGCAGACAGGTTAAGAACACTGAAGCTTTCTTT	CATSRQVKNTEAFF
TRBD2	TRBJ2-5	TRBV7-2	few	TGTGCCAGCAGCAGACCACTAGCGGAAACTAAAGAGACCCAGTACTTC	CASSRPLAETKETQYF
TRBD1	TRBJ1-2	TRBV27	many	TGTGCCAGCAGTCCCAGGGGGCAGGAAGGCTACACCTTC	CASSPRGQEGYTF
.	TRBJ2-7	TRBV5-4	few	TGTGCCAGCAGCCGCGGACAGCTCTACGAGCAGTACTTC	CASSRGQLYEQYF
.	TRBJ2-1	TRBV4-3	.	TGCGCCAGCAGCCAAGAAAGGGGGGCGCGTCAGTTCTTC	CASSQERGARQFF
.	TRBJ2-5	TRBV14	many	TGTGCCAGCAGCCAACTCCGGGACTCCGTCCGGGGGACCCAGTACTTC	CASSQLRDSVRGTQYF
TRBD1	TRBJ1-2	TRBV20-1	few	TGCAGTGCTAGAGGACAGGGTAGATTAGGCTACACCTTC	CSARGQGRLGYTF
TRBD2	TRBJ2-3	TRBV7-2	few	TGTGCCAGCAGCCGGACTAGCGGGAGGTACACAGATACGCAGTATTTT	CASSRTSGRYTDTQYF
.	TRBJ1-4	TRBV7-2	many	TGTGCCAGCAGCTTAGTCAGAGAAAAACTGTTTTTT	CASSLVREKLFF
.	TRBJ2-7	TRBV6-1	many	TGTGCCAGCAGCCAGTGGGGCTCCTACGAGCAGTACTTC	CASSQWGSYEQYF
TRBD1	TRBJ1-2	TRBV20-1	.	TGCAGTGCTAGAACCGGGACAGGGGGCGGCTACACCTTC	CSARTGTGGGYTF
TRBD2	TRBJ2-3	TRBV29-1	.	TGCAGCGCCCTCCCAAGCGGGAGCAGCTCAGATACGCAGTATTTT	CSALPSGSSSDTQYF
TRBD2	TRBJ2-1	TRBV20-1	many	TGCAGTGCTGTAGCGGGAACTCATGAGCAGTTCTTC	CSAVAGTHEQFF
.	TRBJ1-1	TRBV11-2	.	TGTGCCAGCAGCTTTGGGATCGGGGACACTGAAGCTTTCTTT	CASSFGIGDTEAFF
.	TRBJ2-5	TRBV20-1	many	TGCAGTGCTCTCGGGACCCCAGTCTCCCTCCAAGAGACCCAGTACTTC	CSALGTPVSLQETQYF
.	TRBJ2-1	TRBV20-1	many	TGCAGTGCTTCCCCTACTAGCCCCTCGTACAATGAGCAGTTCTTC	CSASPTSPSYNEQFF
TRBD2	TRBJ2-7	TRBV7-9	.	TGTGCCAGCAGCTTCCCCATGACTAGCGGGAGTCCCTACGAGCAGTACTTC	CASSFPMTSGSPYEQYF
TRBD2	TRBJ2-1	TRBV4-2	few	TGTGCCAGCAGTCAAACAAGCGGGAGGGCCTGGGATGAGCAGTTCTTC	CASSQTSGRAWDEQFF
.	TRBJ2-7	TRBV20-1	many	TGCAGTGCTAACCGGGACTCGAACTCCGAGCAGTACTTC	CSANRDSNSEQYF
.	TRBJ2-1	TRBV12-3/TRBV12-4	few	TGTGCCAGCGCGACGGGGCCTGCCAACAATGAGCAGTTCTTC	CASATGPANNEQFF
TRBD2	TRBJ2-2	TRBV6-2/TRBV6-3	.	TGTGCCAGTAGCGGGAAGGTTGGCGGGGAGCTGTTTTTT	CASSGKVGGELFF
.	TRBJ1-2	TRBV10-1	many	TGCGCCAGCAATGTGAGCGGCGGCTACACCTTC	CASNVSGGYTF
.	TRBJ2-6	TRBV7-3	.	TGTGCCAGCAGCTTAATGGGGGGTTTCTCTGGGGCCAACGTCCTGACTTTC	CASSLMGGFSGANVLTF
TRBD2	TRBJ2-7	TRBV28	many	TGTGCCAGCAGTTTGACTAGCAGAGAAGGGGAGCAGTACTTC	CASSLTSREGEQYF
TRBD1	TRBJ2-1	TRBV27	.	TGTGCCAGCAGCGACATACCATATCCAGGGGGCACGGCCTACAATGAGCAGTTCTTC	CASSDIPYPGGTAYNEQFF
.	TRBJ2-3	TRBV6-1	few	TGTGCCAGCAGTGAAGGGGGAAGTCTGGTAGATACGCAGTATTTT	CASSEGGSLVDTQYF
.	TRBJ2-1	TRBV12-3/TRBV12-4	.	TGTGCCAGCAGTTGGATGGGTGGGGCTCGTAATGAGCAGTTCTTC	CASSWMGGARNEQFF
.	TRBJ1-5	TRBV20-1	.	TGCAGTGCTAGGGGGCCGCCGGGCAGGCCCCAGCATTTT	CSARGPPGRPQHF
.	TRBJ1-2	TRBV28	few	TGTGCCAGCAGTTCACCAGGGCGCGGCTACACCTTC	CASSSPGRGYTF
.	TRBJ1-4	TRBV20-1	few	TGCAGTGCTTTCCAGGTTTCGGCTGAAAAACTGTTTTTT	CSAFQVSAEKLFF
TRBD1	TRBJ1-5	TRBV23-1	few	TGCGCCAGCAAAAGTAATGGCCAGGGGGCCGAGCAGCCCCAGCATTTT	CASKSNGQGAEQPQHF
.	TRBJ2-3	TRBV18	few	TGTGCCAGCTCACCCCCAGCGGTTCGTACGCAGTATTTT	CASSPPAVRTQYF
.	TRBJ2-1	TRBV11-1	many	TGTGCCAGCAGCTTAATATCCAACAATGAGCAGTTCTTC	CASSLISNNEQFF
TRBD1	TRBJ2-7	TRBV10-1	many	TGCGCCAGCAGTAAACCGGGACAGGGGGCGAGCGAGCAGTACTTC	CASSKPGQGASEQYF
.	TRBJ2-5	TRBV10-3	.	TGTGCCACCCAGCTGAAGGAGACCCAGTACTTC	CATQLKETQYF
TRBD1	TRBJ2-7	TRBV23-1	.	TGCGCCAGCAAAGCCAGGGACAGGGCCTACGAGCAGTACTTC	CASKARDRAYEQYF
.	TRBJ2-5	TRBV11-3	.	TGTGCCAGCAGCTTAGATGGTGTGGAGACCCAGTACTTC	CASSLDGVETQYF
TRBD2	TRBJ2-2	TRBV20-1	.	TGCAGTGCTAGAGTTCCTAGCGGGAGAAACACCGGGGAGCTGTTTTTT	CSARVPSGRNTGELFF
TRBD2	TRBJ2-7	TRBV5-1	few	TGCGCCAGCAGCTCCGGGACTAGCGGGCACACATCCTACGAGCAGTACTTC	CASSSGTSGHTSYEQYF
TRBD1	TRBJ2-1	TRBV5-1	many	TGCGCCAGCAGCTTGGAGACAGGGGGCTATAGCAATGAGCAGTTCTTC	CASSLETGGYSNEQFF
.	TRBJ1-6	TRBV7-9	.	TGTGCCAGCAGCTCGAGCGGGACACCCAATTCACCCCTCCACTTT	CASSSSGTPNSPLHF